The rows below give T cell receptor beta chains drawn from one sample of a study of T cells in Graves' hyperthyroidism and ophthalmopathy. A single record per CDR3 protein comes from TCRdb applying MiXCR to the multiplex PCR reads. Of roughly 700,000 distinct CDR3 sequences listed, 14% are singletons. Sequencing was carried out using blood. These receptors all stem from a woman between 18 and 29 years old with Graves' hyperthyroidism. Both conserved end residues are part of each CDR3. A D gene is named only where the DNA matches it firmly. Some rows have no size entry. The others give once, few or many, or a class for an expanded clone.

DNA	CDR3	V	D	J	size
TGTGCCCACAGACTGGGAGGGGGCTTCACAGATACGCAGTATTTT	CAHRLGGGFTDTQYF	TRBV2	NA	TRBJ2-3	many
TGTGCCAGCAGCTTAGTGGCTAGCGGGAGGGCCAATGAGCAGTTCTTC	CASSLVASGRANEQFF	TRBV7-2	TRBD2	TRBJ2-1	many
TGTGCCAGCAGTTTCTGGACAGGAGTCACTATAAACACCGGGGAGCTGTTTTTT	CASSFWTGVTINTGELFF	TRBV12-3/TRBV12-4	TRBD1	TRBJ2-2	NA
TGTGCCAGCTCACCACTGCTCGCGACAGATACGCAGTATTTT	CASSPLLATDTQYF	TRBV18	NA	TRBJ2-3	many
TGTGCCAGCAAGGCGGGAGATACGCAGTATTTT	CASKAGDTQYF	TRBV2	NA	TRBJ2-3	many
TGTGCCAGCAGCTTAGGGGGGGACGGGGAGCTGTTTTTT	CASSLGGDGELFF	TRBV7-3	TRBD2	TRBJ2-2	NA
TGTGCCACCAGTGATATGCGGGAGGGGTCCTACAATGAGCAGTTCTTC	CATSDMREGSYNEQFF	TRBV24-1	TRBD2	TRBJ2-1	few
TGCAGTGCCCCTTCCAGCGCCTCCTACGAGCAGTACTTC	CSAPSSASYEQYF	TRBV20-1	NA	TRBJ2-7	few
TGTGCCAGCAGTGATGGTTGGATTGTAGAGTGGTCCCCTAATGAAAAACTGTTTTTT	CASSDGWIVEWSPNEKLFF	TRBV2	NA	TRBJ1-4	NA
TGTGCCAGCAGCCAGGGTCGGGGGAGCACTGAAGCTTTCTTT	CASSQGRGSTEAFF	TRBV13	NA	TRBJ1-1	many
TGTGCCAGCAGCAACGACCCCTCTGAAGCTTTCTTT	CASSNDPSEAFF	TRBV2	NA	TRBJ1-1	many
TGTGCCAGCTCAATCAGCGGGAGAACGTTTAGCTATGAGCAGTTCTTC	CASSISGRTFSYEQFF	TRBV18	TRBD2	TRBJ2-1	NA
TGTGCCAGCAGCGTGGACAGGGCAACAAGGCCCCAGCATTTT	CASSVDRATRPQHF	TRBV7-2	TRBD1	TRBJ1-5	many
TGTGCCAGCAGCCCACCCATAGCGGGAGAGTCGGCAGATACGCAGTATTTT	CASSPPIAGESADTQYF	TRBV7-9	TRBD2	TRBJ2-3	many
TGTGCCAGTAGTCTACAAGCGGGATTAGGCGAGCAGTACTTC	CASSLQAGLGEQYF	TRBV19	TRBD2	TRBJ2-7	NA
TGTGCCATCGGTGTTGCGGGGGGCACAGATACGCAGTATTTT	CAIGVAGGTDTQYF	TRBV10-3	TRBD2	TRBJ2-3	many